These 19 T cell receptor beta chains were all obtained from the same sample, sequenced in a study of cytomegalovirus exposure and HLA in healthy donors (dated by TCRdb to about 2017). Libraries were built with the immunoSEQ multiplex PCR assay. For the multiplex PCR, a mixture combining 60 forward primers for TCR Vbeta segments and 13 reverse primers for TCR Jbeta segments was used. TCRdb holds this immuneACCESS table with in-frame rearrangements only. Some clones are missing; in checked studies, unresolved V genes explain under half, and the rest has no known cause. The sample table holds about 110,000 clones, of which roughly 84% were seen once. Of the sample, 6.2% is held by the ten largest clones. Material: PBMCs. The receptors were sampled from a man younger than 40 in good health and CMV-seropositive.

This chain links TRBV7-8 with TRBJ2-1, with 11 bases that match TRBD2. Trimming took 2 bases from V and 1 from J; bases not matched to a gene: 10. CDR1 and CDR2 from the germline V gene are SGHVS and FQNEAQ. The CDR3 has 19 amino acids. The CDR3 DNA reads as TGTGCCAGCAGCTTAAAACTAGCGGGGGACGCTATATCCTACAATGAGCAGTTCTTC. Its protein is CASSLKLAGDAISYNEQFF.

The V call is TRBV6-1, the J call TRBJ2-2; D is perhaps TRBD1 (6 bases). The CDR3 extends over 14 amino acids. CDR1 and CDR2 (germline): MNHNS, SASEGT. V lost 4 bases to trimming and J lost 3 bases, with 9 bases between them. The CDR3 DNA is TGTGCCAGCAGTGGACAGGACCACACCGGGGAGCTGTTTTTT. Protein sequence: CASSGQDHTGELFF.

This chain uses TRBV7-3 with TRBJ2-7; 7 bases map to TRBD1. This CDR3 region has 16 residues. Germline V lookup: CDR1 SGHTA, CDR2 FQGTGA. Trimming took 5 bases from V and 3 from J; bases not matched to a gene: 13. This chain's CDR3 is CASSQRTGVFFYEQYF. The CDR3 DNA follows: TGTGCCAGCAGCCAACGTACAGGGGTTTTTTTCTACGAGCAGTACTTC. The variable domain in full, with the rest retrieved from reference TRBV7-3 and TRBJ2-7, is GAGVSQTPSNKVTEKGKYVELRCDPISGHTALYWYRQSLGQGPEFLIYFQGTGAADDSGLPNDRFFAVRPEGSVSTLKIQRTERGDSAVYLCASSQRTGVFFYEQYFGPGTRLTVT.

The CDR3 DNA follows: TGTGCCAGCAGCCGGGGGTACCACAATGAGCAGTTCTTC. Protein product: CASSRGYHNEQFF. The chain uses TRBV11-3 and TRBJ2-1, with D possibly being TRBD2 (6 bases). CDR3 size: 13 residues. Germline V gene sequence: CDR1 SGHNT, CDR2 YENEEA. V was pared by 5 bases and J by 5 bases, with 10 bases between.

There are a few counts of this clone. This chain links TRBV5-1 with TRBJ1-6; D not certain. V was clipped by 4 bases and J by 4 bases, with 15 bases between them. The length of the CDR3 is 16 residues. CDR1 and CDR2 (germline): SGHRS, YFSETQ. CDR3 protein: CASSPAPHGYNSPLHF. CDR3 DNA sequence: TGCGCCAGCAGCCCGGCGCCCCACGGGTATAATTCACCCCTCCACTTT. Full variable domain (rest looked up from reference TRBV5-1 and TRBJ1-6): KAGVTQTPRYLIKTRGQQVTLSCSPISGHRSVSWYQQTPGQGLQFLFEYFSETQRNKGNFPGRFSGRQFSNSRSEMNVSTLELGDSALYLCASSPAPHGYNSPLHFGNGTRLTVT.

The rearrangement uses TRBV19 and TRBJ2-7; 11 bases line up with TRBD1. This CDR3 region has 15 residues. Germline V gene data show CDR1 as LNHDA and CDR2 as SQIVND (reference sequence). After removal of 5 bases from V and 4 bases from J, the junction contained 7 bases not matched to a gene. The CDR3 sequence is CASSPAGTGGYEQYF. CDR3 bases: TGTGCCAGTAGTCCAGCCGGGACAGGGGGATACGAGCAGTACTTC.

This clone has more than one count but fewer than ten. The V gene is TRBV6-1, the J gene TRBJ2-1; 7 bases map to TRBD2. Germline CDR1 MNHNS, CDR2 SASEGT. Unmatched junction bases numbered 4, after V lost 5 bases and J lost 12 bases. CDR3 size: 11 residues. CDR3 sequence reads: CASSPGTTQFF. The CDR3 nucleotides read TGTGCCAGCAGTCCCGGGACTACGCAGTTCTTC.

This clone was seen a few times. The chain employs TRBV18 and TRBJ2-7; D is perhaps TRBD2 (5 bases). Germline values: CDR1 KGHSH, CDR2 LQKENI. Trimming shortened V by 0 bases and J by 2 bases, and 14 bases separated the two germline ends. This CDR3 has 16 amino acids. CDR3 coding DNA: TGTGCCAGCTCACCACCGTCCGGGATCCTCCCCTACGAGCAGTACTTC. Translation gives CASSPPSGILPYEQYF.

DNA for the CDR3: TGTGCCAGCAGCGTAGGACGGGTTTTTGGCACTGAAGCTTTCTTT. The encoded protein is CASSVGRVFGTEAFF. The chain recombines TRBV9 with TRBJ1-1; D is unclear. CDR3 length: 15 residues. V dropped 0 bases and J dropped 4 bases, with 13 bases sitting between them. CDR1 SGDLS and CDR2 YYNGEE come from the germline V gene.

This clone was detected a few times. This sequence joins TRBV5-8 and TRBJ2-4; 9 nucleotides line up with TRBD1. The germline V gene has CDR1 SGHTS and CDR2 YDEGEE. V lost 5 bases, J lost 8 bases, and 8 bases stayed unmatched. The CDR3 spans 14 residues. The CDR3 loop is CASSLGQGKDIQYF. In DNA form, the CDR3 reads TGTGCCAGCAGTCTGGGACAGGGTAAGGACATTCAGTACTTC.

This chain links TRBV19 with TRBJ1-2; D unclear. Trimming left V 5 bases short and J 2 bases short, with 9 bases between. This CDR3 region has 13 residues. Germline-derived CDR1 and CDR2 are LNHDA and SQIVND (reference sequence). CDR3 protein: CASSPGRNYGYTF. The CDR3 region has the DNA TGTGCCAGTAGTCCGGGTCGCAACTATGGCTACACCTTC.

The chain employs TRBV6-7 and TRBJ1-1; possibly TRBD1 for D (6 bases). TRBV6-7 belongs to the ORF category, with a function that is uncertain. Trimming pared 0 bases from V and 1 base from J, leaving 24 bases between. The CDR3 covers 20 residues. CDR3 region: CASSYSIFPNSTGTNTEAFF. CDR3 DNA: TGTGCCAGCAGTTACTCGATTTTTCCAAACTCGACAGGAACGAACACTGAAGCTTTCTTT.

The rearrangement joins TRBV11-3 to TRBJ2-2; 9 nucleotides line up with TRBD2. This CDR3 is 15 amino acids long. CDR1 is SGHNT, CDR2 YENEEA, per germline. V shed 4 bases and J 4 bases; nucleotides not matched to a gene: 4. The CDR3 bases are TGTGCCAGCAGCTCCAATAGCGGGGGCACCGGGGAGCTGTTTTTT. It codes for CASSSNSGGTGELFF.

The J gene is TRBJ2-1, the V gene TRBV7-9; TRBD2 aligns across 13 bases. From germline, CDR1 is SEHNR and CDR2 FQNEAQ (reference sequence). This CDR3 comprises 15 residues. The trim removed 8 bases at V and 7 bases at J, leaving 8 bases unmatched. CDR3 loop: CASLPLAGGSNEQFF. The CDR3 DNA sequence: TGTGCCAGCCTGCCACTAGCGGGGGGGTCAAATGAGCAGTTCTTC.

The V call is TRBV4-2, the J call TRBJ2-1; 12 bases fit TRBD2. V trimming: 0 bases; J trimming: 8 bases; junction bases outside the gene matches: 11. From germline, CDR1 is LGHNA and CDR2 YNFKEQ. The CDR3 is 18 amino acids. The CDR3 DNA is TGTGCCAGCAGCCAAGACCTTCTGCGGACTAGCGGGGTCTATGAGCAGTTCTTC. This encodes CASSQDLLRTSGVYEQFF.

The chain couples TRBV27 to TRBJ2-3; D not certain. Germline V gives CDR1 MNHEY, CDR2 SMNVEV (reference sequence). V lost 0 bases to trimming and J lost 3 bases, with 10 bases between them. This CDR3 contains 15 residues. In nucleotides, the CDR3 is TGTGCCAGCAGTTTATCTCAATACTTAACAGATACGCAGTATTTT. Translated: CASSLSQYLTDTQYF.

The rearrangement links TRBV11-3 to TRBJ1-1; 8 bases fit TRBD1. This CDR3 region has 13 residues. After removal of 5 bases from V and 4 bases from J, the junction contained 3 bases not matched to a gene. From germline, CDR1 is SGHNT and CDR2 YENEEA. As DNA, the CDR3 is TGTGCCAGCAGCCCGGACAGGGCCACTGAAGCTTTCTTT. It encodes CASSPDRATEAFF.

This chain's CDR3 is CASSDSLTENNEQFF. The CDR3 nucleotides are TGTGCCAGCAGCGACAGCCTCACAGAGAACAATGAGCAGTTCTTC. The chain joins TRBV11-2 to TRBJ2-1; D is perhaps TRBD1 (5 bases). Germline V gene data show CDR1 as SGHAT and CDR2 as FQNNGV. The V and J ends lost 5 bases and 5 bases respectively, with 16 bases between them. The CDR3 extends over 15 amino acids.

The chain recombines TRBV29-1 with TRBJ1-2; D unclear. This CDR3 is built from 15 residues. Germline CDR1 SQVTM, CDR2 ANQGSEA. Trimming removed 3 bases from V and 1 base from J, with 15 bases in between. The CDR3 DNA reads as TGCAGCGTTGAGGTGGAACAGCTATTTAACTATGGCTACACCTTC. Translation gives CSVEVEQLFNYGYTF.